These 9 T cell receptor beta chains were sequenced from one sample in a study of shared clonotypes between healthy human individuals. Using immunoSEQ multiplex PCR, the repertoire was profiled, and TCRdb retains in-frame clones only, with some absent. The sample holds more than 2,000,000 clones, 93% seen once. The sequenced material came from naive CD4+ T cells from PBMCs. Specified subset: CD45RA+ positively selected. The origin of the receptors is a man aged 18 to 30 in good health. Some clones in this sample may be carry-over from other donors' samples.

The chain combines TRBV7-9 with TRBJ1-6; D is ambiguous. Germline V gene data show CDR1 as SEHNR and CDR2 as FQNEAQ (reference sequence). CDR3 length: 13 amino acids. The V gene lost 1 base and the J gene lost 13 bases, with 11 bases spanning the gap. For the CDR3, the DNA is TGTGCCAGCAGCTTAGTGTCACAAGGTCCCCTCCACTTT. It encodes CASSLVSQGPLHF.

The rearrangement joins TRBV28 to TRBJ2-5, with 8 bases fitting TRBD2. The CDR3 is 13 residues long. V lost 5 bases, J lost 5 bases, and 4 bases stayed unmatched. Germline CDR1 MDHEN, CDR2 SYDVKM. In nucleotides, the CDR3 is TGTGCCAGCAGTACCCGGACTAGCGAGACCCAGTACTTC. It translates to CASSTRTSETQYF.

This clone has a handful of counts. The J gene is TRBJ1-5, the V gene TRBV18; perhaps TRBD1 as D (6 bases). Germline lookup yields CDR1 KGHSH and CDR2 LQKENI. The CDR3 covers 15 residues. V was trimmed by 5 bases and J by 7 bases, leaving 18 bases between them. CDR3 protein: CASSAPEGGRQPQHF. In DNA, the CDR3 is TGTGCCAGCTCAGCCCCTGAAGGGGGACGACAGCCCCAGCATTTT.

V is TRBV6-1 and J is TRBJ1-4; the D gene is possibly TRBD1 (6 bases). There are 13 residues in the CDR3. Germline CDR1 and CDR2: MNHNS and SASEGT. V lost 5 bases, J lost 4 bases, and 8 bases lay in between. The CDR3 here is CASSLQGNEKLFF. Written as DNA, the CDR3 is TGTGCCAGCAGTCTACAGGGTAATGAAAAACTGTTTTTT.

The gene calls are TRBV9 and TRBJ1-2; 7 bases align to TRBD1. V dropped 4 bases and J dropped 5; count of bases not matched to a gene: 14. CDR3 length: 16 amino acids. Germline CDR1 is SGDLS and CDR2 is YYNGEE. CDR3 region: CASSLHSSQGRYGYTF. CDR3 DNA sequence: TGTGCCAGCAGCCTCCACTCATCACAGGGGCGGTATGGCTACACCTTC.

The V call is TRBV5-1, the J call TRBJ1-2; 9 bases agree with TRBD1. This CDR3 comprises 16 residues. Losses at the gene ends were 4 bases for V and 3 bases for J; bases not matched to a gene: 10. Germline CDR1 reads SGHRS; CDR2 reads YFSETQ. CDR3 bases: TGCGCCAGCAGCCCTGGGACAGGGTTATGGTACTATGGCTACACCTTC. This sequence encodes CASSPGTGLWYYGYTF.

This chain uses TRBV7-9 with TRBJ2-2, with 8 bases lining up with TRBD2. The junction had 3 bases not matched to a gene; V was cut back by 5 bases and J by 7 bases. The CDR3 consists of 13 residues. Germline V gene data show CDR1 as SEHNR and CDR2 as FQNEAQ (reference sequence). CDR3 bases: TGTGCCAGCAGCGAAAGCGGGAGCGGGGAGCTGTTTTTT. As protein: CASSESGSGELFF.

In its sample, this clone was seen once. Other DNA sequences of this sample code for an identical CDR3. The chain employs TRBV5-1 and TRBJ2-5, with 8 bases lining up with TRBD2. Germline V gene sequence: CDR1 SGHRS, CDR2 YFSETQ. This CDR3 is built from 14 residues. The trim removed 0 bases at V and 5 bases at J, leaving 3 bases unmatched. The CDR3, as DNA: TGCGCCAGCAGCTTGGGACTAGCGAGGGAGACCCAGTACTTC. Amino acid sequence: CASSLGLARETQYF.

The CDR3 DNA is TGTGCCAGCAGTTTGAGGACAGTGGCGGGAAACACCATATATTTT. Translating gives CASSLRTVAGNTIYF. V is TRBV28 and J is TRBJ1-3, with D tentatively TRBD1 (6 bases). Trimming stripped 3 bases from V and 4 bases from J, with 13 bases between. The length of the CDR3 is 15 residues. CDR1 is MDHEN, CDR2 SYDVKM, per germline.